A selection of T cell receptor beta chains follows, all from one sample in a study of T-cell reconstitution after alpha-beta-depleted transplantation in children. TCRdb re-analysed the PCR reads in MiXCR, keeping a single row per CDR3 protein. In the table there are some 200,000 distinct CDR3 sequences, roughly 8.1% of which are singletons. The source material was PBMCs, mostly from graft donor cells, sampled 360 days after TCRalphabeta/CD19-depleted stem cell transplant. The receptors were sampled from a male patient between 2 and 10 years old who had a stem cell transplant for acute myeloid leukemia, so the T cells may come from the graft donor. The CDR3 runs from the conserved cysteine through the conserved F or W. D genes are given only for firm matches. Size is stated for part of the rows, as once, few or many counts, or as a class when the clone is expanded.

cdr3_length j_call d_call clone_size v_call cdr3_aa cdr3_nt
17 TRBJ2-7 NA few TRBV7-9 CASSLEGRGLGNYEQYF TGTGCCAGCAGCTTAGAAGGCAGGGGCTTAGGGAACTACGAGCAGTACTTC
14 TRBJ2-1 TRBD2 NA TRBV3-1 CASNPSGKGNEQFF TGTGCCAGCAACCCTAGCGGGAAAGGGAATGAGCAGTTCTTC
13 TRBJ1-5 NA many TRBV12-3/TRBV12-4 CASSFNGDQPQHF TGTGCCAGCAGTTTCAACGGGGACCAGCCCCAGCATTTT
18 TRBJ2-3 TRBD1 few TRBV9 CASSAGDRESFGTDTQYF TGTGCCAGCAGCGCCGGGGACAGGGAGAGTTTTGGCACAGATACGCAGTATTTT
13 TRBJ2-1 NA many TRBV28 CASSLGRSSGQFF TGTGCCAGCAGTCTTGGCCGGAGTTCGGGGCAGTTCTTC
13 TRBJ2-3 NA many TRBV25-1 CASTLGGGDTQYF TGTGCCAGCACCTTAGGAGGGGGGGATACGCAGTATTTT
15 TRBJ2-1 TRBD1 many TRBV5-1 CASSLQGDRYNEQFF TGCGCCAGCAGCTTGCAGGGGGATCGGTACAATGAGCAGTTCTTC
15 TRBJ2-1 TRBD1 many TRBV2 CASSEQGVGYNEQFF TGTGCCAGCAGTGAACAGGGGGTTGGATACAATGAGCAGTTCTTC
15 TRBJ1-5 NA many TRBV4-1 CASSQDEVYNQPQHF TGCGCCAGCAGCCAAGACGAGGTTTACAATCAGCCCCAGCATTTT
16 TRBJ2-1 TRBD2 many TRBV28 CASSLLAGVSYNEQFF TGTGCCAGCAGTTTATTAGCGGGAGTCTCCTACAATGAGCAGTTCTTC
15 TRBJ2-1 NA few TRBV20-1 CSARWAEQIHNEQFF TGCAGTGCTAGATGGGCGGAGCAGATCCACAATGAGCAGTTCTTC
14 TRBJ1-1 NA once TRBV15 CATSRDSGATEAFF TGTGCCACCAGCAGAGATTCAGGGGCCACTGAAGCTTTCTTT
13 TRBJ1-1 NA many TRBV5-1 CASRAGPNTEAFF TGCGCCAGCAGAGCAGGGCCGAACACTGAAGCTTTCTTT
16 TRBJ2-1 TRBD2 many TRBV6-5 CASSYSSGAPYNEQFF TGTGCCAGCAGTTACTCTAGCGGGGCCCCCTACAATGAGCAGTTCTTC
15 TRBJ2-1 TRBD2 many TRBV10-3 CAISDQVAGYNEQFF TGTGCCATCAGTGATCAGGTAGCGGGGTACAATGAGCAGTTCTTC
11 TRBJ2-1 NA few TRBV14 CASSQGLEQFF TGTGCCAGCAGCCAAGGACTTGAGCAGTTCTTC
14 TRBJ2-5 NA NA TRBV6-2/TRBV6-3 CASSLPSLGETQYF TGTGCCAGCAGCCTTCCTAGCCTGGGAGAGACCCAGTACTTC
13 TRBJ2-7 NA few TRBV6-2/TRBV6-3 CASRRDGGYEQYF TGTGCCAGCAGGCGGGACGGGGGCTACGAGCAGTACTTC
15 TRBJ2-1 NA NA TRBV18 CASSPPEGLYNEQFF TGTGCCAGCTCACCACCGGAAGGACTGTACAATGAGCAGTTCTTC
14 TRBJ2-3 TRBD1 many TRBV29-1 CSGYTGGGTDTQYF TGCAGCGGATACACAGGGGGCGGCACAGATACGCAGTATTTT
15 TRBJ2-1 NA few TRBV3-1 CASSQGGSGLYEQFF TGTGCCAGCAGCCAAGGAGGATCCGGCCTCTATGAGCAGTTCTTC
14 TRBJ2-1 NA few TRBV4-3 CASSQGGQDNEQFF TGCGCCAGCAGCCAAGGGGGGCAGGATAATGAGCAGTTCTTC
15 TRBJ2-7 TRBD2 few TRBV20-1 CSAAGLAGGRREQYF TGCAGTGCCGCCGGACTAGCGGGAGGGCGGAGGGAGCAGTACTTC
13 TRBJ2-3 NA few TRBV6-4 CASSDRAGDTQYF TGTGCCAGCAGTGACAGGGCCGGAGATACGCAGTATTTT
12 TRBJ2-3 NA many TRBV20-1 CSGGGGTDTQYF TGCAGTGGAGGGGGGGGCACAGATACGCAGTATTTT
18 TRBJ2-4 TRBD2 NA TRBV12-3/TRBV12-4 CASSPGTSGRRGKNIQYF TGTGCCAGCAGCCCCGGGACTAGCGGGAGGAGGGGGAAAAACATTCAGTACTTC
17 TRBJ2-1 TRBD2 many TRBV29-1 CSVEGLAGRGSYNEQFF TGCAGCGTTGAGGGACTAGCGGGGCGGGGGTCCTACAATGAGCAGTTCTTC
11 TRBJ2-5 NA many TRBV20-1 CSASDQETQYF TGCAGTGCTAGCGACCAAGAGACCCAGTACTTC
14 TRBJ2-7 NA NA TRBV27 CASSLFSSRYEQYF TGTGCCAGCAGTTTATTCTCTAGCCGCTACGAGCAGTACTTC
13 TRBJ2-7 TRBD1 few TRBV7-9 CASSEQGPYEQYF TGTGCCAGCAGTGAACAGGGGCCCTACGAGCAGTACTTC
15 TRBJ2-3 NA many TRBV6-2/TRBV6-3 CASRASGILTDTQYF TGTGCCAGCAGAGCCTCCGGGATATTGACAGATACGCAGTATTTT
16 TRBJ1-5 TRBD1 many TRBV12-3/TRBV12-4 CASGFSLGTGNQPQHF TGTGCCAGCGGTTTCTCACTGGGGACAGGGAATCAGCCCCAGCATTTT
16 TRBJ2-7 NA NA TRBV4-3 CASSPHLQGGSYEQYF TGCGCCAGCAGCCCCCACCTCCAAGGCGGGTCCTACGAGCAGTACTTC
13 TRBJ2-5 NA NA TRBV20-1 CSATHGTRETQYF TGCAGTGCTACACACGGGACTCGGGAGACCCAGTACTTC
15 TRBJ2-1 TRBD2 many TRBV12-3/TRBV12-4 CASTSGTRSYNEQFF TGTGCCAGCACCTCCGGGACTAGATCCTACAATGAGCAGTTCTTC
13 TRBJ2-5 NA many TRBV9 CASSVGNQETQYF TGTGCCAGCAGCGTGGGTAATCAAGAGACCCAGTACTTC
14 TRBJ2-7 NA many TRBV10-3 CAISSNGVTYEQYF TGTGCCATCAGCTCCAATGGGGTTACCTACGAGCAGTACTTC
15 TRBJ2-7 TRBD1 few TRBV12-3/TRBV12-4 CASSLRTGGQYEQYF TGTGCCAGCAGCCTTCGGACAGGGGGCCAGTACGAGCAGTACTTC
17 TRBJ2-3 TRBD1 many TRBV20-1 CSASSPRTGARTDTQYF TGCAGTGCTAGTAGCCCCAGGACAGGGGCGAGGACAGATACGCAGTATTTT
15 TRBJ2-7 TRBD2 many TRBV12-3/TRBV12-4 CASSPRLAGVYEQYF TGTGCCAGCAGTCCGCGACTAGCGGGAGTTTACGAGCAGTACTTC
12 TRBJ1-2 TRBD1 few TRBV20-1 CSAARDREGYTF TGCAGTGCTGCCCGAGACAGGGAGGGCTACACCTTC
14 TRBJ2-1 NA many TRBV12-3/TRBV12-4 CASSSLQGYNEQFF TGTGCCAGCAGTTCTTTACAAGGTTACAATGAGCAGTTCTTC
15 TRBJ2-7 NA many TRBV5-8 CASSFTQYGSYEQYF TGTGCCAGCAGCTTCACCCAGTATGGATCCTACGAGCAGTACTTC
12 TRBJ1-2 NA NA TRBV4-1 CASSQEGYGYTF TGCGCCAGCAGCCAAGAAGGCTATGGCTACACCTTC
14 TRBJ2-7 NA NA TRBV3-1 CASSQGAKGYEQYF TGTGCCAGCAGCCAAGGAGCCAAAGGCTACGAGCAGTACTTC
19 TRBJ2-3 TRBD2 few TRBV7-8 CASSPGLAGVLFSTDTQYF TGTGCCAGCAGCCCGGGACTAGCGGGAGTCCTGTTTAGCACAGATACGCAGTATTTT
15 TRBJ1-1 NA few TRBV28 CASSPARGMNTEAFF TGTGCCAGCAGCCCCGCTCGGGGGATGAACACTGAAGCTTTCTTT